This is a list of T cell receptor beta chains from one sample in a study of cytomegalovirus exposure and HLA in healthy donors. TCRdb's copy holds only in-frame clones and misses some; the assay was immunoSEQ multiplex PCR. The sample yields about 200,000 clones, around 73% seen once. Sequencing used PBMCs. The receptors were gathered from a woman aged 25-40 years in good health and CMV-seronegative. Both conserved end residues are part of each CDR3. A D gene is named only where the DNA matches it firmly. Clone size, where shown, is once, few, many, or a class for clones that have expanded.

j_gene | abundance | d_gene | v_gene | CDR3aa | CDR3nt
TRBJ1-1 | few | TRBD1 | TRBV2 | CARKLQGSNTEAFF | TGTGCCAGGAAACTACAGGGGTCGAACACTGAAGCTTTCTTT
TRBJ2-5 | NA | NA | TRBV7-8 | CASSLMGHPETQYF | TGTGCCAGCAGCTTAATGGGACACCCAGAGACCCAGTACTTC
TRBJ2-7 | NA | NA | TRBV5-1 | CASSLAVRATEQYF | TGCGCCAGCAGCTTGGCGGTAAGAGCTACCGAGCAGTACTTC
TRBJ2-7 | NA | NA | TRBV27 | CASSLLTSQYEQYF | TGTGCCAGCAGTTTGTTAACTAGTCAGTACGAGCAGTACTTC
TRBJ2-7 | few | TRBD2 | TRBV5-1 | CASSLTLAGSNYEQYF | TGCGCCAGCAGCTTGACCCTAGCGGGATCTAACTACGAGCAGTACTTC
TRBJ2-7 | NA | TRBD2 | TRBV2 | CASSDSIAGDGEQYF | TGTGCCAGCAGTGATAGTATAGCGGGAGATGGCGAGCAGTACTTC
TRBJ1-1 | once | NA | TRBV5-1 | CASSLQGGDEAFF | TGCGCCAGCAGCTTGCAAGGGGGGGATGAAGCTTTCTTT
TRBJ2-3 | few | NA | TRBV5-5 | CASSINRGGDTQYF | TGTGCCAGCAGCATTAACAGGGGGGGGGATACGCAGTATTTT
TRBJ1-5 | NA | TRBD1 | TRBV18 | CASSRLRDSLYSNQPQHF | TGTGCCAGCTCACGACTCCGGGACAGCCTTTATAGCAATCAGCCCCAGCATTTT
TRBJ2-1 | once | NA | TRBV4-2 | CASSQDPSINEQFF | TGTGCCAGCAGCCAAGACCCTAGCATCAATGAGCAGTTCTTC
TRBJ2-3 | NA | TRBD2 | TRBV5-4 | CASSLKRAGGADTQYF | TGTGCCAGCAGCTTGAAACGCGCGGGGGGGGCAGATACGCAGTATTTT
TRBJ2-2 | NA | NA | TRBV7-3 | CASSDSPGNTGELFF | TGTGCCAGCAGTGACAGTCCTGGAAACACCGGGGAGCTGTTTTTT
TRBJ2-3 | NA | NA | TRBV6-5 | CASTTDGGLTQYF | TGTGCCAGCACCACTGACGGGGGGCTGACGCAGTATTTT
TRBJ2-3 | NA | TRBD2 | TRBV28 | CASSSPRPSGRGFGTDTQYF | TGTGCCAGCAGTTCCCCCAGGCCTAGCGGGAGGGGTTTCGGCACAGATACGCAGTATTTT
TRBJ2-3 | few | TRBD2 | TRBV25-1 | CASSERWGRALTDTQYF | TGTGCCAGCAGTGAACGATGGGGGAGGGCCCTCACAGATACGCAGTATTTT
TRBJ1-2 | NA | NA | TRBV2 | CASSESANYGYTF | TGTGCCAGCAGTGAATCAGCTAACTATGGCTACACCTTC
TRBJ1-5 | few | NA | TRBV28 | CASSTPAQGNQPQHF | TGTGCCAGCAGTACGCCCGCACAGGGAAATCAGCCCCAGCATTTT
TRBJ1-3 | once | TRBD1 | TRBV5-4 | CASSLGQGELNTIYF | TGTGCCAGCAGCCTGGGACAGGGGGAATTGAACACCATATATTTT
TRBJ2-3 | NA | NA | TRBV9 | CASSVVGWATDTQYF | TGTGCCAGCAGCGTAGTCGGTTGGGCCACAGATACGCAGTATTTT
TRBJ2-2 | NA | TRBD1 | TRBV11-2 | CASTALPGQGAGELFF | TGTGCCAGCACCGCCCTACCGGGACAGGGCGCCGGGGAGCTGTTTTTT
TRBJ1-3 | NA | NA | TRBV9 | CASSVGHPGNTIYF | TGTGCCAGCAGCGTAGGGCATCCCGGAAACACCATATATTTT
TRBJ1-2 | few | NA | TRBV29-1 | CSVGVGLYGYTF | TGCAGCGTTGGAGTGGGACTCTATGGCTACACCTTC
TRBJ1-3 | NA | NA | TRBV18 | CASSQNPADTIYF | TGTGCCAGCTCACAGAACCCTGCGGACACCATATATTTT
TRBJ2-3 | few | TRBD1 | TRBV6-4 | CASSDTGGSTDTQYF | TGTGCCAGCAGTGATACAGGGGGCTCAACAGATACGCAGTATTTT
TRBJ2-1 | NA | NA | TRBV5-6 | CASSLDPRHWTYNEQFF | TGTGCCAGCAGCTTGGACCCTAGGCACTGGACCTACAATGAGCAGTTCTTC
TRBJ1-5 | NA | TRBD1 | TRBV28 | CASSSGQDGNQPQHF | TGTGCCAGCAGTTCCGGACAGGACGGCAATCAGCCCCAGCATTTT
TRBJ2-7 | NA | TRBD2 | TRBV9 | CASGRDGSYEQYF | TGTGCCTCGGGGAGGGACGGCTCCTACGAGCAGTACTTC
TRBJ2-5 | NA | NA | TRBV5-1 | CASSLGGEETQYF | TGCGCCAGCAGCTTGGGGGGAGAAGAGACCCAGTACTTC
TRBJ2-7 | NA | NA | TRBV28 | CASSLVGGEYEQYF | TGTGCCAGCAGTTTAGTAGGGGGAGAGTACGAGCAGTACTTC
TRBJ2-1 | NA | NA | TRBV7-8 | CASSPPSGRGEQFF | TGTGCCAGCAGTCCCCCCTCAGGGCGGGGTGAGCAGTTCTTC
TRBJ2-7 | NA | NA | TRBV13 | CASSLVGGLREQYF | TGTGCCAGCAGCTTAGTAGGCGGGTTGAGGGAGCAGTACTTC
TRBJ2-7 | NA | TRBD2 | TRBV10-3 | CAISEATLAGSREQYF | TGTGCCATCAGTGAAGCAACACTAGCGGGGTCAAGGGAGCAGTACTTC
TRBJ2-2 | NA | TRBD2 | TRBV29-1 | CSVPLAGGPTGELFF | TGCAGCGTCCCCTTAGCGGGAGGGCCGACCGGGGAGCTGTTTTTT
TRBJ2-6 | NA | NA | TRBV11-1 | CASSSDRISGANVLTF | TGTGCCAGCAGCTCCGACAGGATCTCTGGGGCCAACGTCCTGACTTTC
TRBJ2-5 | NA | TRBD1 | TRBV4-1 | CASSRTGGHPETQYF | TGCGCCAGCAGCCGGACAGGGGGTCATCCCGAGACCCAGTACTTC
TRBJ1-2 | once | NA | TRBV2 | CASSEGGNYGYTF | TGTGCCAGCAGTGAGGGGGGGAACTATGGCTACACCTTC
TRBJ1-4 | few | TRBD1 | TRBV15 | CATSGSPPGQGGEKLFF | TGTGCCACCAGCGGCAGCCCCCCGGGACAGGGGGGAGAAAAACTGTTTTTT
TRBJ1-1 | NA | NA | TRBV28 | CASSYRVRHTEAFF | TGTGCCAGTAGTTACAGGGTGAGGCACACTGAAGCTTTCTTT
TRBJ1-1 | once | NA | TRBV7-6 | CASTRQTGAGAEAFF | TGTGCCAGCACCCGACAGACAGGCGCGGGAGCTGAAGCTTTCTTT
TRBJ2-1 | NA | TRBD2 | TRBV28 | CASSLAGSASSYNEQFF | TGTGCCAGCAGTCTAGCGGGATCGGCTAGCTCCTACAATGAGCAGTTCTTC
TRBJ2-7 | NA | NA | TRBV28 | CATRWATVREQYF | TGTGCCACCCGATGGGCCACAGTGCGTGAGCAGTACTTC